What follows are 15 T cell receptor beta chains derived from one specimen sequenced in a study of CD4+ T cells in melanoma. Method: immunoSEQ multiplex PCR; TCRdb's copy keeps in-frame clones and lacks some. The repertoire holds about 4,800 clones, approximately 60% seen once, with more than 20% in the top ten. The sequencing sample was made of cells from a culture (not recorded whether cultured in vitro). The receptors stem from a human donor with melanoma.

The V gene is TRBV19, the J gene TRBJ2-2; D remains unclear. Between the trimmed V and J ends, which lost 6 bases and 5 bases, there was a span of 7 bases. This CDR3 comprises 12 residues. Germline assignment: CDR1 LNHDA and CDR2 SQIVND (reference sequence). CDR3 sequence: CASRLVTGELFF. The CDR3 bases are TGTGCCAGTAGATTGGTAACCGGGGAGCTGTTTTTT.

Comment on this clone: This sample also contains other DNA sequences that code for the same CDR3. This chain uses TRBV25-1 with TRBJ1-1; tentatively, D is TRBD1 (5 bases). Trimming stripped 1 base from V and 8 bases from J, with 8 bases between. In germline, CDR1 is MGHDK, CDR2 SYGVNS. The CDR3 extends over 12 amino acids. CDR3 nucleotide sequence: TGTGCCAGCAGTGAATTGGGGACGGAAGCTTTCTTT. Its translation: CASSELGTEAFF. The full variable domain, in which reference TRBV25-1 and TRBJ1-1 provide the parts outside the CDR3, is EADIYQTPRYLVIGTGKKITLECSQTMGHDKMYWYQQDPGMELHLIHYSYGVNSTEKGDLSSESTVSRIRTEHFPLTLESARPSHTSQYLCASSELGTEAFFGQGTRLTVV.

This clone was counted only a few times. The rearrangement links TRBV28 to TRBJ2-2; 8 nucleotides line up with TRBD1. V gave up 6 bases and J gave up 6 bases; unmatched junction bases: 3. Germline V CDR1 and CDR2: MDHEN, SYDVKM. The CDR3 covers 13 residues. CDR3 amino acids: CASRDREAGELFF. CDR3 nucleotides: TGTGCCAGCAGGGACAGGGAGGCCGGGGAGCTGTTTTTT.

This clone appeared once. This chain links TRBV30 with TRBJ1-2; 8 bases agree with TRBD1. The CDR3 extends over 14 amino acids. Germline V gene lookup returns CDR1 GTSNPN and CDR2 SVGIG (reference sequence). V lost 0 bases and J lost 2; bases outside the gene matches: 2. The DNA for the CDR3 is TGTGCCTGGAGTGTACCAGGGGGCAACTATGGCTACACCTTC. Amino acids: CAWSVPGGNYGYTF. Full variable domain (missing parts from reference TRBV30 and TRBJ1-2): SQTIHQWPATLVQPVGSPLSLECTVEGTSNPNLYWYRQAAGRGLQLLFYSVGIGQISSEVPQNLSASRPQDRQFILSSKKLLLSDSGFYLCAWSVPGGNYGYTFGSGTRLTVV.

This chain links TRBV28 with TRBJ1-6; D is uncertain. CDR3 length: 16 residues. The V gene lost 5 bases and the J gene lost 5 bases, with 16 bases spanning the gap. In germline, CDR1 is MDHEN, CDR2 SYDVKM. As DNA, the CDR3 is TGTGCCAGCAGTCCCCCCCGGGGTGGTCATAATTCACCCCTCCACTTT. Its protein is CASSPPRGGHNSPLHF.

In its sample, this clone ranks as medium-sized. The V call is TRBV19, the J call TRBJ2-3; D is possibly TRBD2 (6 bases). The CDR3 spans 16 residues. The V gene's germline CDR1 is LNHDA and CDR2 SQIVND (reference sequence). V lost 4 bases and J 4 bases, leaving 18 bases between the germline ends. CDR3 in amino acids: CASSTLVGREADTQYF. In DNA form, the CDR3 reads TGTGCCAGTAGTACTCTCGTCGGCAGGGAGGCAGATACGCAGTATTTT.

By sample fraction, this clone is medium-sized. This sequence joins TRBV7-8 and TRBJ2-1; 8 nucleotides agree with TRBD2. CDR1 is SGHVS, CDR2 FQNEAQ, per germline. This CDR3 contains 15 residues. V shed 1 base, J shed 2 bases, and the junction held 1 base outside the gene matches. The CDR3 protein is CASSLVGLAYNEQFF. Written as DNA, the CDR3 is TGTGCCAGCAGCTTAGTGGGACTAGCCTACAATGAGCAGTTCTTC. Full variable domain (outside the CDR3, taken from reference TRBV7-8 and TRBJ2-1): GAGVSQSPRYKVAKRGQDVALRCDPISGHVSLFWYQQALGQGPEFLTYFQNEAQLDKSGLPSDRFFAERPEGSVSTLKIQRTQQEDSAVYLCASSLVGLAYNEQFFGPGTRLTVL.

In its sample, this clone was seen a few times. The CDR3 is CASTTSGGDEQFF. CDR3 bases: TGTGCCAGCACCACAAGCGGGGGTGATGAGCAGTTCTTC. The chain recombines TRBV7-3 with TRBJ2-1; 8 bases map to TRBD2. Germline-derived CDR1 and CDR2 are SGHTA and FQGTGA. V gave up 7 bases and J gave up 8 bases; unmatched junction bases: 7. CDR3 length equals 13 residues.

This CDR3 reads CASSQGQGLVPKHGYTF. CDR3 nucleotides: TGCGCCAGCAGCCAAGGCCAGGGATTGGTCCCGAAGCATGGCTACACCTTC. The chain recombines TRBV4-3 with TRBJ1-2, with D maybe TRBD1 (5 bases). With 1 base removed from V and 6 bases from J, the gap between germline ends came to 21 bases. Germline CDR1 and CDR2: LGHNA and YSLEER. CDR3 length: 17 residues.

This rearrangement joins TRBV15 to TRBJ2-1; the D gene is possibly TRBD2 (5 bases). Germline values: CDR1 LNHNV, CDR2 YYDKDF (reference sequence). Trimming removed 0 bases at V and 8 bases at J, with 8 bases between. This CDR3 is 13 amino acids long. The CDR3 nucleotides are TGTGCCACCAGCAGAGATGCGCGGGATGAGCAGTTCTTC. It translates to CATSRDARDEQFF. Supplemented by reference TRBV15 and TRBJ2-1, the full variable domain reads DAMVIQNPRYQVTQFGKPVTLSCSQTLNHNVMYWYQQKSSQAPKLLFHYYDKDFNNEADTPDNFQSRRPNTSFCFLDIRSPGLGDTAMYLCATSRDARDEQFFGPGTRLTVL.

V is TRBV29-1 and J is TRBJ1-1; TRBD1 matches at 7 bases. Germline values: CDR1 SQVTM, CDR2 ANQGSEA. Trimming at V came to 5 bases and at J to 8 bases, leaving 8 bases not matched to a gene. This CDR3 is built from 12 residues. CDR3 loop: CSVPTGPAEAFF. In DNA form, the CDR3 reads TGCAGCGTTCCGACAGGGCCGGCCGAAGCTTTCTTT.

The chain recombines TRBV4-1 with TRBJ2-7; 14 positions match TRBD2. This CDR3 region has 16 residues. Trimming took 1 base from V and 3 from J; bases not matched to a gene: 2. Germline V gene data show CDR1 as MGHRA and CDR2 as YSYEKL. CDR3 DNA: TGCGCCAGCAGCCAAGGGGGGACTAGCGGGGGCTACGAGCAGTACTTC. Protein product: CASSQGGTSGGYEQYF.

This clone is categorized as medium-sized. The genes are TRBV6-2 or TRBV6-3 and TRBJ1-5; D ambiguous. Looked up from germline, CDR1 is MNHEY and CDR2 is SVGEGT. V was pared by 2 bases and J by 6 bases, with 11 bases between. CDR3 length equals 14 residues. This chain's CDR3 is CASSYGALSQPQHF. Here the CDR3 DNA reads TGTGCCAGCAGTTACGGTGCATTGTCTCAGCCCCAGCATTTT.

V is TRBV7-9 and J is TRBJ1-1, with 7 positions matching TRBD1. The CDR3 spans 14 residues. Germline V gives CDR1 SEHNR, CDR2 FQNEAQ (reference sequence). Trimming at V came to 2 bases and at J to 7 bases, leaving 7 bases not matched to a gene. The CDR3 sequence is CASSLKGGPDEAFF. The CDR3 region has the DNA TGTGCCAGCAGCTTAAAAGGGGGCCCCGATGAAGCTTTCTTT.

This clone was observed a handful of times. V is TRBV3-1 (or the pseudogene TRBV3-2) and J is TRBJ2-2; 11 bases are shared with TRBD2. The germline V gene encodes CDR1 LGHDT and CDR2 YNNKEL (reference sequence). The CDR3 covers 17 residues. The V segment lost 1 base and the J segment 2 bases; nucleotides outside the gene matches: 3. The CDR3 protein is CASSQAGLAGNTGELFF. The CDR3 region has the DNA TGTGCCAGCAGCCAAGCAGGACTAGCGGGCAACACCGGGGAGCTGTTTTTT.